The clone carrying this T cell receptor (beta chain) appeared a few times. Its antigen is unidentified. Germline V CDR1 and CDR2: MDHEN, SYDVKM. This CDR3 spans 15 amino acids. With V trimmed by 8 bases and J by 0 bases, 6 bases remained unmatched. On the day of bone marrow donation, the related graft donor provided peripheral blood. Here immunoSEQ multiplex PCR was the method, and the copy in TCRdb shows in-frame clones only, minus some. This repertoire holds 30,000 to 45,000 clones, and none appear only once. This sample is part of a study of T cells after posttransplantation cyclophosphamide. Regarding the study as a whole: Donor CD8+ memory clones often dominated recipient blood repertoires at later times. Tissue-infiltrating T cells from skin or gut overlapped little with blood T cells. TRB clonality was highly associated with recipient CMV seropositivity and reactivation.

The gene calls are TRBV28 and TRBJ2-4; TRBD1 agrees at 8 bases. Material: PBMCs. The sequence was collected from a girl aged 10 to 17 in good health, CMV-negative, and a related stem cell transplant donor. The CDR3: CASGDRGPAKNIQYF. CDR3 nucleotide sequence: TGTGCCAGCGGAGACAGGGGACCAGCCAAAAACATTCAGTACTTC.